This paragraph covers one T cell receptor (beta chain) sequence. The genomic DNA of each subset was split evenly across several immunoSEQ plates. Assay: immunoSEQ multiplex PCR; the TCRdb copy retains only in-frame clones and omits some. The sample holds about 2.4 million clones, over 85% seen once. This record belongs to a study of shared clonotypes between healthy human individuals. Germline-derived CDR1 and CDR2 are MNHNS and SASEGT. Trimming stripped 5 bases from V and 2 bases from J, with 10 bases between. The CDR3 has 15 amino acids. The chain employs TRBV6-1 and TRBJ2-6; possible D gene TRBD1, 6 bases. The material sequenced was naive CD4+ T cells sorted from blood. The subset denotes: CD45RA+ positively selected. This clonotype originated in a man between 18 and 35 years old in good health. The CDR3 nucleotides read TGTGCCAGCAGTAACAGGGCAACTGGGGCCAACGTCCTGACTTTC. This codes for CASSNRATGANVLTF.